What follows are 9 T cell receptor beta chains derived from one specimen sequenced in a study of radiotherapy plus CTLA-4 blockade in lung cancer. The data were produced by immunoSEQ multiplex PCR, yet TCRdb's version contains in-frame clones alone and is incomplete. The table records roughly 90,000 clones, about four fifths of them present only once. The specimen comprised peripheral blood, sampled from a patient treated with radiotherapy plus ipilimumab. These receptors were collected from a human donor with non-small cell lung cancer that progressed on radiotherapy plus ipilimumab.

The CDR3 DNA reads as TGTGCCAGCAGCCAAAAGAGATCCCAAGAGACCCAGTACTTC. This codes for CASSQKRSQETQYF. This sequence joins TRBV5-4 and TRBJ2-5; D is uncertain. V lost 4 bases, J lost 1 base, and 11 bases lay in between. The CDR3 extends over 14 amino acids. The germline V gene encodes CDR1 SGHNT and CDR2 YYREEE (reference sequence).

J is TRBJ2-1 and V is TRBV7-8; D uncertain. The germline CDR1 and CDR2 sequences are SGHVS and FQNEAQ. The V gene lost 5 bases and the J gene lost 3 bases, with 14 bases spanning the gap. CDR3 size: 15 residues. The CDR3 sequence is CASSSFLGSYNEQFF. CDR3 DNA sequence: TGTGCCAGCAGCAGTTTTTTGGGTAGCTACAATGAGCAGTTCTTC.

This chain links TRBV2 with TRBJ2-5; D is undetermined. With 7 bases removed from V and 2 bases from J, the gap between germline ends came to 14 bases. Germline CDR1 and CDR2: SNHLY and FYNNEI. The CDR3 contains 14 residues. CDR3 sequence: CASTVWRGQETQYF. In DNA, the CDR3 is TGTGCCAGCACGGTATGGCGAGGTCAAGAGACCCAGTACTTC.

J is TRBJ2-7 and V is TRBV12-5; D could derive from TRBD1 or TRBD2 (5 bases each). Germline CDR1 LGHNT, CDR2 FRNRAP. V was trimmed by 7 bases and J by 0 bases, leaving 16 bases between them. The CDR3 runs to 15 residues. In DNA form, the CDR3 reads TGTGCTAGTGCCCTGAACTGGGACCCCTCCTACGAGCAGTACTTC. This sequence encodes CASALNWDPSYEQYF.

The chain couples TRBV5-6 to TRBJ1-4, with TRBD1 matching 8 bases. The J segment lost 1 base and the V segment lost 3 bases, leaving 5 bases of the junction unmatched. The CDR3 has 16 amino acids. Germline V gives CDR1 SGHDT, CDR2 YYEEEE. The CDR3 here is CASSWAGGGTNEKLFF. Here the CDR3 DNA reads TGTGCCAGCAGCTGGGCAGGGGGCGGAACTAATGAAAAACTGTTTTTT.

DNA for the CDR3: TGTGCCAGCAGCCTATGGGAGGGGGAGACCCAGTACTTC. This translates into CASSLWEGETQYF. The genes are TRBV9 and TRBJ2-5; 7 bases are a match to TRBD2. Germline CDR1 reads SGDLS; CDR2 reads YYNGEE. This CDR3 contains 13 residues. After removal of 4 bases from V and 5 bases from J, the junction contained 5 bases not matched to a gene. The variable domain in full, completed from reference TRBV9 and TRBJ2-5, reads DSGVTQTPKHLITATGQRVTLRCSPRSGDLSVYWYQQSLDQGLQFLIQYYNGEERAKGNILERFSAQQFPDLHSELNLSSLELGDSALYFCASSLWEGETQYFGPGTRLLVL.

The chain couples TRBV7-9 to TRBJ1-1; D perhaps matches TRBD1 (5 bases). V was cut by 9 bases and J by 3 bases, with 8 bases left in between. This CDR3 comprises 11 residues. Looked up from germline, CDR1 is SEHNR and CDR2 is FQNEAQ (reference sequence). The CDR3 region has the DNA TGTGCCAGTGAAGGGGACACTGAAGCTTTCTTT. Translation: CASEGDTEAFF.

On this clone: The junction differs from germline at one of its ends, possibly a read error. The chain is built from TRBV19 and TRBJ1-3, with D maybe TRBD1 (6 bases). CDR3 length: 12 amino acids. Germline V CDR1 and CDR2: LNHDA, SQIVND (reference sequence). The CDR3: CASSGTLNTTYF. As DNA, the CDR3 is TGTGCCAGTAGCGGGACACTAAACACCACATATTTT.

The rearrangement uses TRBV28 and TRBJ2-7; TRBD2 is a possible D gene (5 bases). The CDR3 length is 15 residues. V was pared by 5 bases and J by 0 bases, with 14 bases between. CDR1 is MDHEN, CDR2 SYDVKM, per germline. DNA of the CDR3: TGTGCCAGCAGTACAAGCGGAAGGAGCTCCTACGAGCAGTACTTC. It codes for CASSTSGRSSYEQYF. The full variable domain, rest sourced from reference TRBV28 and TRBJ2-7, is DVKVTQSSRYLVKRTGEKVFLECVQDMDHENMFWYRQDPGLGLRLIYFSYDVKMKEKGDIPEGYSVSREKKERFSLILESASTNQTSMYLCASSTSGRSSYEQYFGPGTRLTVT.